This T cell receptor beta chain stems from a study of T cells in Graves' hyperthyroidism and ophthalmopathy. As for the study in general: Initial diagnosis, before any treatment, was when peripheral blood was collected.

CDR3 size: 14 residues. Looked up from germline, CDR1 is MNHEY and CDR2 is SVGEGT. The germline V and J ends were trimmed by 6 bases and 6 bases, with 17 bases remaining between them. This clonotype was seen ten or more times. Individuals with ophthalmopathy presented a Clinical Activity Score of at least 3, a NOSPECS grade of at least 4 and a duration under 3 months. On the basis of clinical symptoms, serum thyroxine and TRAb, thyroid ultrasound and orbital computed tomography, diagnoses were made. This sample holds PBMCs from 10 ml fresh peripheral blood. The source material, RNA transcripts, was used to amplify TCR beta CDR3 regions. The TCR CDR3 first-round RT-PCR relied on the HTBI primer set. TCRdb re-derived calls from the multiplex PCR reads in MiXCR, one entry per CDR3 protein. The data show about 350,000 distinct CDR3 sequences, with less than 20% seen just once and about a sixth held by the top ten.

The V and J genes are TRBV6-2 or TRBV6-3 and TRBJ1-1; a possible D gene is TRBD1 (5 bases). The clonotype originates from a woman between 40 and 50 years old with Graves' ophthalmopathy. Source material: blood. CDR3 DNA sequence: TGTGCCAGCAGCTCCGGAGGGGTTGTCGCTGAAGCTTTCTTT. This gives the protein CASSSGGVVAEAFF.